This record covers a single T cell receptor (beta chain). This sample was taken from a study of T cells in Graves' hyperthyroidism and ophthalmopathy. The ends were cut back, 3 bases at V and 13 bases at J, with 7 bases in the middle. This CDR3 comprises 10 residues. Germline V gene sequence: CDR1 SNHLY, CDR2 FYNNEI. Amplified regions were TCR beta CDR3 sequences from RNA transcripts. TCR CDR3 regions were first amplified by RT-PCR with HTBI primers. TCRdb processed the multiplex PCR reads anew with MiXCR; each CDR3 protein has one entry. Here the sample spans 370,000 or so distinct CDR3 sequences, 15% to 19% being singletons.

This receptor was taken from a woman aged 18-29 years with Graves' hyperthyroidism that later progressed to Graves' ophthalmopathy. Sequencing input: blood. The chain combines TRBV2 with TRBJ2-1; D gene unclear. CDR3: CASSDGRQFF. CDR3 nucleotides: TGTGCCAGCAGTGACGGCCGTCAGTTCTTC.